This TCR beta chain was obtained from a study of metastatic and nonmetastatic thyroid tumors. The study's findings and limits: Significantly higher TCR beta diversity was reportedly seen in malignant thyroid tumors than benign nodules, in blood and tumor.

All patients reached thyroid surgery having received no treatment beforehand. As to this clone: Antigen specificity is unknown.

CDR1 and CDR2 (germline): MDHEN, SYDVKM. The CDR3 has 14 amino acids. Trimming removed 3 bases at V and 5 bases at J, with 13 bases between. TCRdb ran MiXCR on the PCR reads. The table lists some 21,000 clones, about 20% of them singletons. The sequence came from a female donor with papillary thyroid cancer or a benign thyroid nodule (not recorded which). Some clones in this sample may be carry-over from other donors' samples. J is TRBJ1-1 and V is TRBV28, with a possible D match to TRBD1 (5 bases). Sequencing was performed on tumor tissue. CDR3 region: CASSLWGLGTEAFF. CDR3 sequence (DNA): TGTGCCAGCAGTTTGTGGGGGTTGGGGACTGAAGCTTTCTTT. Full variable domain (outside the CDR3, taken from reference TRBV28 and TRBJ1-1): DVKVTQSSRYLVKRTGEKVFLECVQDMDHENMFWYRQDPGLGLRLIYFSYDVKMKEKGDIPEGYSVSREKKERFSLILESASTNQTSMYLCASSLWGLGTEAFFGQGTRLTVV.